This T cell receptor (beta chain) is drawn from a study of PD-L1 blockade in urothelial cancer (dated by TCRdb to about 2017). For the study in its entirety: Every patient began therapy at some point between 2013 and 2015 and was given atezolizumab 1,200 mg intravenously every 3 weeks. About 90% of the 29 patients were males with bladder-origin urothelial cancer, and about two thirds of the roughly 30 reported a prior smoking history. An ECOG performance status of 0 or 1 was recorded for the patients, and 0 to 3 prior chemotherapy regimens had been received by the patients. Blood samples were analyzed at two time points: 3 weeks after treatment start (second dose) and 6 weeks after treatment start. Blood samples gave median yields of approximately 130,000 T cells and 83,000 or so unique TCRs, along with a median clonality of approximately 0.084. Somatic, immune and clinical correlates of response to PD-L1 blockade with atezolizumab in urothelial cancer were the focus of an exploratory multi-omic analysis. Pretreatment tumor samples, along with matched peripheral blood collected serially before and after atezolizumab treatment, underwent TCR sequencing. Durable clinical benefit meant progression-free survival longer than 6 months, and TCR features were also tested against progression-free and overall survival. Whole exome sequencing and RNA sequencing of pretreatment tumors were performed alongside TCR sequencing in the same patients. Roughly 10 patients achieved durable clinical benefit and around 19 did not. Pretreatment blood TCR-seq was available for twenty-nine patients, at least one posttreatment blood collection was obtained for 24 patients, and tumor TCR-seq was available for 24 patients.

A word on this clone: It has no known antigen specificity. No base quality information exists; no much larger clone differs at one position.

This specimen's time point label, per the study, means: pretreatment peripheral blood. A cohort of about 30 patients with locally advanced or metastatic urothelial carcinoma, treated at Memorial Sloan Kettering on a trial protocol, was included. Peripheral blood mononuclear cells were collected from each patient pretreatment and during treatment, giving between 1 and 8 total time points per patient. The Qiagen DNeasy Blood extraction kit was used to purify genomic DNA from total PBMCs and from tumor samples. PBMCs were collected pretreatment and during treatment, and were isolated and stored as previously described. Summary of the overall study and its limitations: Greater expansion of tumor-associated TCR clones in peripheral blood 3 weeks after the start of treatment was observed in patients with durable benefit (n ≈ 22, p = 0.022). A pretreatment peripheral blood TCR clonality below the median was linked to improved progression-free and overall survival. Because the sample size was small (n = 29) and many of the analyses were exploratory, the results are meant to be hypothesis-generating.

Synthetic TCR analog templates were spiked into each PCR so that absolute template abundance could be estimated from read counts. Using the immunoSEQ assay, TCRbeta CDR3 regions were amplified from genomic DNA with bias-controlled V and J gene primers. Sequencing of rearranged TCRbeta segments was performed at approximately 20X coverage. In the original analysis: Clustering was used to correct sequencing errors, and CDR3s were annotated against IMGT so that V, D and J genes could be assigned. Out-of-frame and stop-codon sequences were excluded, and only productive TCRbeta rearrangements were used in downstream analyses. To compute clonality, Shannon entropy was normalized by the log of the number of unique productive sequences and then subtracted from one. Clones differing between time points or between blood and tumor were identified by Fisher's exact test with Benjamini-Hochberg correction at adjusted p below 0.01. TCRdb mirrors the immuneACCESS table, restricted to in-frame sequences. Some clones are absent from its copies; in checked studies, under half trace to an unresolved V gene, and the reason for the others is unknown. D and trimming come from the DNA, and the V and J calls and clone size come from that table. This sample lists about 130,000 clones; approximately 88% were detected once. 2.5% to 4% of the sample is in the top ten clones.

From cysteine to phenylalanine, the CDR3 is 15 amino acids long. Solely the CDR3 DNA is kept, with 45 bases framed from the first base. Trimming removed 2 bases from V and 7 bases from J; the gene matches leave 9 bases unexplained. From a lookup of the germline V gene, CDR1 and CDR2 are SNHLY and FYNNEI. The specimen was PBMCs, collected around atezolizumab (anti-PD-L1) treatment. The clonotype originates from a man aged 50-60 years with urothelial cancer. In this chain, TRBV2 is recombined with TRBJ2-7, with 9 bases matching TRBD1. At the DNA level, the sequence is TGTGCCAGCAGTGAATTCGACAGGGGGACGAGGGAGCAGTACTTC. It encodes CASSEFDRGTREQYF.